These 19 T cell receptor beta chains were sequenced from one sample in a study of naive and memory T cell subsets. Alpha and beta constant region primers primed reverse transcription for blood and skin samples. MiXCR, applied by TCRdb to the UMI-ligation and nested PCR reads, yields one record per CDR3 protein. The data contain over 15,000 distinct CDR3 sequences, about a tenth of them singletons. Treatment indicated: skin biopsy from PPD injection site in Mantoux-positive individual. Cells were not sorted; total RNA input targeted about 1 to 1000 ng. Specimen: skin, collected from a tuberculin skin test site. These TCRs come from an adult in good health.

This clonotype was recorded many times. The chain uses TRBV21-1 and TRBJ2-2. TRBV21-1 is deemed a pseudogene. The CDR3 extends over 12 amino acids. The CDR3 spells CASSGYAGELFF. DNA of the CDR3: TGTGCCAGCAGCGGATACGCCGGGGAGCTGTTTTTT.

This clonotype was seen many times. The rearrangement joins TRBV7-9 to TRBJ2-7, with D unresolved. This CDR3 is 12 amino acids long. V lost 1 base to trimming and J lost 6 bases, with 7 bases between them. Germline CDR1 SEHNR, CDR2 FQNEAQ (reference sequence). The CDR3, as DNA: TGTGCCAGCAGCTTAGGCTCCGGCGAGCAGTACTTC. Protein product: CASSLGSGEQYF. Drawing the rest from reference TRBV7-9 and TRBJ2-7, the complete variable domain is DTGVSQNPRHKITKRGQNVTFRCDPISEHNRLYWYRQTLGQGPEFLTYFQNEAQLEKSRLLSDRFSAERPKGSFSTLEIQRTEQGDSAMYLCASSLGSGEQYFGPGTRLTVT.

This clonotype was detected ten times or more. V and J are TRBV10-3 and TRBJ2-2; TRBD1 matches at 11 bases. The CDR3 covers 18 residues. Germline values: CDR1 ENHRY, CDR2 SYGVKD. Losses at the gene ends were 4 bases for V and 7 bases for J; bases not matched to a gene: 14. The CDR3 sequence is CAISGSRVDRGQIGELFF. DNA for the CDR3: TGTGCCATCAGTGGCTCTCGGGTGGACAGGGGGCAAATCGGGGAGCTGTTTTTT.

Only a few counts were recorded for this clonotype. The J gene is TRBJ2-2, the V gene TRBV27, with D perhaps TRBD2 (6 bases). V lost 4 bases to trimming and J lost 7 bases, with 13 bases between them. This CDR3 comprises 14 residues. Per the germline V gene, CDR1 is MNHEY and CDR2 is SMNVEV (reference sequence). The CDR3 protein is CASSSGLGSGELFF. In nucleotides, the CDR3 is TGTGCCAGCAGTTCGGGACTGGGGAGCGGGGAGCTGTTTTTT.

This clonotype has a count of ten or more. The DNA of the CDR3 is TGCGCCAGCAGCTTGGTTGGGGGTTACAATGAGCAGTTCTTC. It yields the protein CASSLVGGYNEQFF. J is TRBJ2-1 and V is TRBV5-1; D may match TRBD1 or TRBD2 (5 bases each). Germline loops: CDR1 SGHRS, CDR2 YFSETQ. Trimming cost V 0 bases and J 4 bases, with 8 bases left between them. The CDR3 consists of 14 residues.

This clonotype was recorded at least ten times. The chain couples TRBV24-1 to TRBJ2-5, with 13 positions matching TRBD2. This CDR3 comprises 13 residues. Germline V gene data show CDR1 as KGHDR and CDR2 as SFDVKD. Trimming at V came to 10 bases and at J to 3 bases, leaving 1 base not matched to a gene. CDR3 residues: CATGLAGEETQYF. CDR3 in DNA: TGTGCCACAGGACTAGCGGGGGAAGAGACCCAGTACTTC.

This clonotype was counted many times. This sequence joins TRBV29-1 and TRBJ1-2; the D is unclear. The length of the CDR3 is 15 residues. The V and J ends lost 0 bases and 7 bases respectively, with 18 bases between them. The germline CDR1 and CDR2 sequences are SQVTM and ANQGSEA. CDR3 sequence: CSVEDSATRHGGYTF. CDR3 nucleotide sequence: TGCAGCGTTGAAGATTCGGCCACAAGACACGGTGGCTACACCTTC.

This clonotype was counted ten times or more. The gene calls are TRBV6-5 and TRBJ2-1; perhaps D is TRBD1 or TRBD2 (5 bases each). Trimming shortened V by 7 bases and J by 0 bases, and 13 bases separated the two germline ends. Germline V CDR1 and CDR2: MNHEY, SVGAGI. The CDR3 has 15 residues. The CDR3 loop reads CASTTGANSYNEQFF. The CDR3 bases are TGTGCCAGCACCACCGGGGCAAACTCCTACAATGAGCAGTTCTTC.

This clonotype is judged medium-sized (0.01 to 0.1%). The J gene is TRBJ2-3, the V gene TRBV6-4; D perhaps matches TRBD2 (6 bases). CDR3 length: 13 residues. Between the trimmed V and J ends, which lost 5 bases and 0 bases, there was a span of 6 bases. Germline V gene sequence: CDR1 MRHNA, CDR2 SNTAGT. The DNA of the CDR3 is TGTGCCAGCAGTAGCGGGAGCACAGATACGCAGTATTTT. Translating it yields CASSSGSTDTQYF.

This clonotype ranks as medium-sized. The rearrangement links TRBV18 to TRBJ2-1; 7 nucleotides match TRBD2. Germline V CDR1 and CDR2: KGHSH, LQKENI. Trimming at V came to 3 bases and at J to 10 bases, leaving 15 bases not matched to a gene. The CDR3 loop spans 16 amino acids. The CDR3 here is CASSPSGTTSSGEQFF. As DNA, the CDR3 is TGTGCCAGCTCACCTTCCGGGACTACAAGCAGCGGGGAGCAGTTCTTC.

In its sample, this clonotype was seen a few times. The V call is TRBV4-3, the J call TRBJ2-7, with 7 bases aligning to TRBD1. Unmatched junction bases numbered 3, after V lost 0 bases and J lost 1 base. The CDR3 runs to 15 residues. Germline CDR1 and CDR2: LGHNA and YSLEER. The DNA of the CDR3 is TGCGCCAGCAGCCAAGATCTACAGGGGTCCTACGAGCAGTACTTC. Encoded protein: CASSQDLQGSYEQYF.

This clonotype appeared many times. In DNA form, the CDR3 reads TGTGCCAGCAGCCGAGGAGGGGTTGAGCAGTTCTTC. Translated, it gives CASSRGGVEQFF. J is TRBJ2-1 and V is TRBV3-1; D might be TRBD2 (6 bases). Trimming shortened V by 4 bases and J by 9 bases, and 10 bases separated the two germline ends. The V gene's germline CDR1 is LGHDT and CDR2 YNNKEL (reference sequence). This CDR3 spans 12 amino acids.

Here the CDR3 reads CASSQDRARYEQFF. As DNA, the CDR3 is TGCGCCAGCAGCCAAGATCGGGCAAGGTATGAGCAGTTCTTC. V is TRBV4-1 and J is TRBJ2-1; D uncertain. Germline CDR1 MGHRA, CDR2 YSYEKL. V gave up 0 bases and J gave up 8 bases, with 11 bases separating them. The CDR3 totals 14 residues.

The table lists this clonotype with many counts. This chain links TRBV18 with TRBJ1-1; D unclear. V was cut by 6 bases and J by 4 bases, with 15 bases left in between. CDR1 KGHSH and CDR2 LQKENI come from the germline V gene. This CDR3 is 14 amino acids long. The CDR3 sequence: CASSPSLGSTEAFF. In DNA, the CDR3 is TGTGCCAGCTCGCCGTCTCTAGGTAGCACTGAAGCTTTCTTT. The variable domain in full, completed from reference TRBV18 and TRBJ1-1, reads NAGVMQNPRHLVRRRGQEARLRCSPMKGHSHVYWYRQLPEEGLKFMVYLQKENIIDESGMPKERFSAEFPKEGPSILRIQQVVRGDSAAYFCASSPSLGSTEAFFGQGTRLTVV.

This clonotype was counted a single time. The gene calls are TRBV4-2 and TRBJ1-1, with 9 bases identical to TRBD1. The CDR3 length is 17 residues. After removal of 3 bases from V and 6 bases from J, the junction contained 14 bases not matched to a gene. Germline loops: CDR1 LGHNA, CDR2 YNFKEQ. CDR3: CASSQGTRGQGLPEAFF. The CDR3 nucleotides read TGTGCCAGCAGCCAGGGGACTCGAGGACAGGGGTTACCTGAAGCTTTCTTT.

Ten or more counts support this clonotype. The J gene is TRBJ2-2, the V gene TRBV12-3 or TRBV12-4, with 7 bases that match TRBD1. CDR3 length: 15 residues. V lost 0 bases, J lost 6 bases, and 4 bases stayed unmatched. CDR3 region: CASSLAFTGAGELFF. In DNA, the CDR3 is TGTGCCAGCAGTTTAGCCTTTACAGGGGCCGGGGAGCTGTTTTTT.

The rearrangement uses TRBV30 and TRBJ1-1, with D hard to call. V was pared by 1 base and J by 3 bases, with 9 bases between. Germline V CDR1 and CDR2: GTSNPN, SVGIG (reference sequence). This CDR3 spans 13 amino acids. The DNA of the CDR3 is TGTGCCTGGAGTGGGCAGGACTACACTGAAGCTTTCTTT. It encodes CAWSGQDYTEAFF.

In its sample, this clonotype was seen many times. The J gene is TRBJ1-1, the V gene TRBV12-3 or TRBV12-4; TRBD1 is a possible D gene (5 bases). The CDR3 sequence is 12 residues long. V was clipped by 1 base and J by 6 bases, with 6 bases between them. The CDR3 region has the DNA TGTGCCAGCAGTTTAGGGGGACCTGAAGCTTTCTTT. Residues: CASSLGGPEAFF.

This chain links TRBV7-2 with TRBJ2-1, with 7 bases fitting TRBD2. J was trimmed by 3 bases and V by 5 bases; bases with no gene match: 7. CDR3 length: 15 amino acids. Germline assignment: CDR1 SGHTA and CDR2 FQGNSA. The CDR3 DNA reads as TGTGCCAGCAGCCCCGAGGCGGGGGTCTACAATGAGCAGTTCTTC. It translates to CASSPEAGVYNEQFF.